The 14 T cell receptor beta chains listed next were all sequenced from one sample in a study of PD-1 blockade in classical Hodgkin lymphoma. Sample time point: cycle 4 day 1 (C4D1), after five to seven weeks of nivolumab. All patients relapsed after autologous stem cell transplantation, and brentuximab vedotin exposure varied. Repertoires were generated with immunoSEQ multiplex PCR, while TCRdb's copy carries only in-frame clones and drops some. The repertoire holds 40,000 to 45,000 clones, with 65% to 70% as singletons. This sample comprised peripheral blood mononuclear cells (PBMCs), obtained before the fourth cycle of nivolumab. The receptors stem from a human donor with classical Hodgkin lymphoma.

This clone was counted a few times. An end of the junction does not agree with germline; a read error may underlie this. The CDR3 nucleotides read TGTGCCAGCAGCCGAGTAGACACCGAAGCTTTCTTT. Translating it yields CASSRVDTEAFF. The chain is built from TRBV5-4 and TRBJ1-1; D uncertain. The length of the CDR3 is 12 residues. CDR1 and CDR2 (germline): SGHNT, YYREEE (reference sequence).

The chain combines TRBV11-3 with TRBJ2-1, with a weak D call TRBD2 (7 bases). V was pared by 5 bases and J by 2 bases, with 13 bases between. The CDR3 has 15 amino acids. In germline, CDR1 is SGHNT, CDR2 YENEEA. This CDR3 is CASSRGGPTYNEQFF. CDR3 coding DNA: TGTGCCAGCAGCAGGGGGGGACCGACCTACAATGAGCAGTTCTTC. Using reference TRBV11-3 and TRBJ2-1 for the parts outside the CDR3, the full variable domain is EAGVVQSPRYKIIEKKQPVAFWCNPISGHNTLYWYLQNLGQGPELLIRYENEEAVDDSQLPKDRFSAERLKGVDSTLKIQPAELGDSAVYLCASSRGGPTYNEQFFGPGTRLTVL.

The chain is built from TRBV7-6 and TRBJ1-2; a weak D match, TRBD1 (6 bases). Germline CDR1 and CDR2: SGHVS and FNYEAQ. This CDR3 contains 17 residues. V lost 5 bases and J lost 4, with 23 bases in between. The chain's CDR3 is CASSPGAGTAIIYGYTF. DNA for the CDR3: TGTGCCAGCAGCCCAGGGGCCGGGACGGCAATTATCTATGGCTACACCTTC.

The CDR3 DNA sequence: TGTGCCAGCAGTTTTAGGGGGATCTCCTACGAGCAGTACTTC. This translates into CASSFRGISYEQYF. This chain uses TRBV27 with TRBJ2-7, with D tentatively TRBD1 (6 bases). CDR1 is MNHEY and CDR2 is SMNVEV in the germline V gene (reference sequence). The CDR3 spans 14 residues. The V end lost 3 bases, the J end lost 0 bases, and 9 bases lay between the germline ends.

This chain uses TRBV18 with TRBJ2-7; 8 positions match TRBD2. Trimming removed 3 bases from V and 2 bases from J; junction bases left unmatched: 12. The germline V gene has CDR1 KGHSH and CDR2 LQKENI. CDR3 length equals 17 residues. CDR3 in DNA: TGTGCCAGCTCACCTCCTCAGAGCGGGGGCGACCCCTACGAGCAGTACTTC. Translating gives CASSPPQSGGDPYEQYF.

V and J are TRBV29-1 and TRBJ1-2, with D unclear. Germline V gene data show CDR1 as SQVTM and CDR2 as ANQGSEA. The CDR3 contains 13 residues. With 3 bases removed from V and 4 bases from J, the gap between germline ends came to 12 bases. The CDR3 DNA follows: TGCAGCGTTGATTTGGACGGATCCTATGGCTACACCTTC. Residues: CSVDLDGSYGYTF.

This chain links TRBV6-5 with TRBJ2-7; the match to TRBD2 covers 7 bases. V lost 2 bases and J lost 2; bases outside the gene matches: 6. CDR3 length: 15 amino acids. Per the germline V gene, CDR1 is MNHEY and CDR2 is SVGAGI. CDR3 residues: CASSYGGAGTYEQYF. The CDR3 nucleotides are TGTGCCAGCAGTTACGGGGGAGCGGGGACCTACGAGCAGTACTTC.

In nucleotides, the CDR3 is TGTGCCAGCAGTTACCAGGACACGACCAGCTCCTACGAGCAGTACTTC. Amino acids: CASSYQDTTSSYEQYF. The chain has TRBV6-5 and TRBJ2-7, with a tentative D call TRBD1 (5 bases). Trimming pared 2 bases from V and 0 bases from J, leaving 14 bases between. This CDR3 is 16 amino acids long. Germline assignment: CDR1 MNHEY and CDR2 SVGAGI.

The rearrangement links TRBV27 to TRBJ2-3; the D call may be TRBD1 or TRBD2 (7 bases each). CDR1 and CDR2 (germline): MNHEY, SMNVEV (reference sequence). This CDR3 region has 15 residues. Trimming stripped 6 bases from V and 1 base from J, with 14 bases between. The CDR3 sequence: CASRPGGLRTDTQYF. DNA for the CDR3: TGTGCCAGCAGGCCAGGGGGACTACGCACAGATACGCAGTATTTT.

The V gene is TRBV12-5, the J gene TRBJ1-1; 7 nucleotides align to TRBD1. Germline loops: CDR1 LGHNT, CDR2 FRNRAP. The CDR3 is 14 residues long. V was pared by 1 base and J by 8 bases, with 7 bases of the junction left unmatched. Here the CDR3 reads CASGLGGGGGEAFF. DNA for the CDR3: TGTGCTAGTGGTTTGGGGGGTGGAGGGGGCGAAGCTTTCTTT.

CDR3 sequence reads: CASSKGDGLEGWGVFGFTEAFF. The CDR3 DNA reads TGTGCCAGCAGCAAAGGTGATGGACTGGAAGGGTGGGGTGTTTTTGGTTTCACTGAAGCTTTCTTT. The chain recombines TRBV21-1 with TRBJ1-1. TRBV21-1 is a listed pseudogene. This CDR3 contains 22 residues.

This clone was recorded many times. V usage is TRBV4-2 and J usage is TRBJ1-1; TRBD1 matches 8 bases. CDR1 and CDR2 from the germline V gene are LGHNA and YNFKEQ. Unmatched junction bases numbered 5, after V lost 4 bases and J lost 1 base. CDR3 size: 15 residues. The CDR3 DNA follows: TGTGCCAGCAGCCCAGGCGGGACAGGGAACACTGAAGCTTTCTTT. It is translated as CASSPGGTGNTEAFF.

The J gene is TRBJ2-4, the V gene TRBV2; D could derive from TRBD1 or TRBD2 (5 bases each). The CDR3 sequence is 14 residues long. Trimming pared 1 base from V and 3 bases from J, leaving 7 bases between. Germline CDR1 reads SNHLY; CDR2 reads FYNNEI. CDR3 nucleotides: TGTGCCAGCAGTGAAGGGGGGATCAAAAACATTCAGTACTTC. Translation gives CASSEGGIKNIQYF.

This clone was counted between two and nine times. The chain uses TRBV7-8 and TRBJ2-1; 10 bases line up with TRBD1. The CDR3 is made up of 14 amino acids. V trimming: 5 bases; J trimming: 8 bases; junction bases outside the gene matches: 6. Looked up from germline, CDR1 is SGHVS and CDR2 is FQNEAQ. CDR3: CASSPGTGVDEQFF. As DNA, the CDR3 is TGTGCCAGCAGCCCCGGGACAGGGGTAGATGAGCAGTTCTTC. The entire variable domain, with the rest obtained from reference TRBV7-8 and TRBJ2-1, is as follows: GAGVSQSPRYKVAKRGQDVALRCDPISGHVSLFWYQQALGQGPEFLTYFQNEAQLDKSGLPSDRFFAERPEGSVSTLKIQRTQQEDSAVYLCASSPGTGVDEQFFGPGTRLTVL.